These 3 T cell receptor beta chains were sequenced from one sample in a study of cytomegalovirus exposure and HLA in healthy donors (dated by TCRdb to 2016 to 2017). The library came from the immunoSEQ multiplex PCR assay. A mixture of 60 forward primers for TCR Vbeta segments and 13 reverse primers for TCR Jbeta segments was used in the multiplex PCR. TCRdb limited this immuneACCESS table to in-frame rearrangements with V and J called. A share of clones is missing; checked studies link under half to unresolved V genes, and the rest is unexplained. This sample lists more than 150,000 clones; about 90% were detected once. The leading ten clones occupy more than 0.2% of the sample. What was sequenced was PBMCs. These receptors came from a girl in the first two years of life in good health and CMV-seronegative.

The rearrangement joins TRBV15 to TRBJ2-2; no firm D call. This CDR3 contains 16 residues. The germline CDR1 and CDR2 sequences are LNHNV and YYDKDF (reference sequence). The ends were cut back, 0 bases at V and 5 bases at J, with 13 bases in the middle. The CDR3 DNA is TGTGCCACCAGCAGAGAGCGAGTAGTAATAACCGGGGAGCTGTTTTTT. Translating gives CATSRERVVITGELFF.

The rearrangement uses TRBV5-4 and TRBJ2-3; unclear D gene. CDR1 and CDR2 from the germline V gene are SGHNT and YYREEE (reference sequence). V lost 4 bases and J lost 0, with 6 bases in between. The length of the CDR3 is 13 residues. The CDR3 DNA is TGTGCCAGCAGCCCTCCCAGCACAGATACGCAGTATTTT. Translated: CASSPPSTDTQYF.

The genes are TRBV5-6 and TRBJ2-4, with TRBD1 matching over 10 bases. The germline CDR1 and CDR2 sequences are SGHDT and YYEEEE. The V segment lost 0 bases and the J segment 9 bases; nucleotides outside the gene matches: 9. The CDR3 spans 16 residues. CDR3 loop: CASSLVPGQGEGIQYF. The CDR3 nucleotides are TGTGCCAGCAGCTTGGTTCCCGGACAGGGGGAGGGCATTCAGTACTTC.